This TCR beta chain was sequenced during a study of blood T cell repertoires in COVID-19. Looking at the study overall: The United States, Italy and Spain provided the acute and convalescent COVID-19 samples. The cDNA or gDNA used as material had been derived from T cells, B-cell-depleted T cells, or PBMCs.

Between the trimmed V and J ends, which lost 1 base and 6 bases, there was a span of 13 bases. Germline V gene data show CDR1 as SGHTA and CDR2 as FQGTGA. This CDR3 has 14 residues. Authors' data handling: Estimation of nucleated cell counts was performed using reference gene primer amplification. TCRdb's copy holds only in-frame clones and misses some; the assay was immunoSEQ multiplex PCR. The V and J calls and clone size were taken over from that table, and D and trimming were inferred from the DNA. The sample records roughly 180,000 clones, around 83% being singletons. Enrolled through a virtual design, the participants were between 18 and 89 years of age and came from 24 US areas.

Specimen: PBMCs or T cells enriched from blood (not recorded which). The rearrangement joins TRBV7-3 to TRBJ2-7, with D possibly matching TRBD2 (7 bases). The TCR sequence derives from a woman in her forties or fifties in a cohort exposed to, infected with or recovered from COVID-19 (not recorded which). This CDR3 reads CASSLNAGEGEQYF. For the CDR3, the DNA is TGTGCCAGCAGCTTAAACGCAGGGGAGGGCGAGCAGTACTTC.